This T cell receptor beta chain was captured by sequencing in a study of blood T cell repertoires in COVID-19. Study at large: Samples of COVID-19 (acute and convalescent) were obtained from the United States, Italy and Spain.

Original methodology: Reference gene primer amplification gave nucleated cell count estimates. Clones were sequenced by immunoSEQ multiplex PCR, and TCRdb holds only the in-frame ones, with some missing. Clone size and V and J calls were adopted from that table, with D and trimming inferred from the DNA. The sample contains roughly 50,000 clones, about 91% of which appear only once. The CDR3 runs 15 residues. Per germline, CDR1 LGHNT and CDR2 FRNRAP. Trimming removed 0 bases at V and 1 base at J, with 9 bases between. The sequenced sample was peripheral blood. The TCR was taken from a woman between 55 and 75 years old with active or convalescent COVID-19. The chain employs TRBV12-5 and TRBJ1-2, with D tentatively TRBD1 (5 bases). The chain's CDR3 is CASGLVGHLNYGYTF. DNA of the CDR3: TGTGCTAGTGGTTTGGTAGGACACCTTAACTATGGCTACACCTTC. Based on the CDR3 plus reference TRBV12-5 and TRBJ1-2, the full variable domain is DARVTQTPRHKVTEMGQEVTMRCQPILGHNTVFWYRQTMMQGLELLAYFRNRAPLDDSGMPKDRFSAEMPDATLATLKIQPSEPRDSAVYFCASGLVGHLNYGYTFGSGTRLTVV.